These T cell receptor beta chains were read from a single sample in a study of T cell clones after liver transplantation. The protocol was immunoSEQ multiplex PCR, while the TCRdb copy is restricted to in-frame clones and leaves out a portion. The data contain roughly 40,000 clones, around 84% of them singletons. Here the sequenced sample was CD4+ T cells from blood, taken 24 months after liver transplant. Receptors originate from a human patient who received a liver transplant. The T cells may come from the graft donor. The CDR3 runs from the conserved cysteine through the conserved F or W. The D gene is left open where the match is weak. Clone size is shown for a subset of rows, as once, few, many or a class of expanded clone.

TGTGCCAGCAGCTTGGAGAAGGGAACGAGATCCTACGAGCAGTACTTC CASSLEKGTRSYEQYF NA TRBJ2-7 NA TRBV5-6
TGTGCCAGCAGCTCCCAGCCGGGACAGGGGGACCAGTACTTC CASSSQPGQGDQYF TRBD1 TRBJ2-5 NA TRBV7-2
TGTGCCAGCAGTGAAAGGCCCTCGGTTGGGTATGGCTACACCTTC CASSERPSVGYGYTF NA TRBJ1-2 NA TRBV2
TGTGCCAGCAGCCCCACACGGACGAGGGTTAACTATGGCTACACCTTC CASSPTRTRVNYGYTF NA TRBJ1-2 few TRBV7-8
TGTGCCAGCAGCCCCAGTGGGCGCCAGCCCCAGCATTTT CASSPSGRQPQHF NA TRBJ1-5 NA TRBV28
TGTGCCAGCTCACCTTCTTATAGGGGTTTCGGCGAAAAACTGTTTTTT CASSPSYRGFGEKLFF NA TRBJ1-4 NA TRBV18
TGTGCCAGTATCGTACAGGGGCCTGGGGCCAACGTCCTGACTTTC CASIVQGPGANVLTF TRBD1 TRBJ2-6 once TRBV19
TGTGCCAGCAGCGTAGTAACAGGGAGGGAGCAGTACTTC CASSVVTGREQYF NA TRBJ2-7 NA TRBV9
TGTGCTAGTGGTTCCGCAGGTTACTCTGGAAACACCATATATTTT CASGSAGYSGNTIYF NA TRBJ1-3 few TRBV12-5
TGTGCCAGCAGTGAATCCAGCCCCAGCGGCGAGCAGTACTTC CASSESSPSGEQYF NA TRBJ2-7 few TRBV2